This is a list of T cell receptor beta chains from one sample in a study of cytomegalovirus exposure and HLA in healthy donors. Assay: immunoSEQ multiplex PCR; the TCRdb copy retains only in-frame clones and omits some. The sample consists of some 130,000 clones, about three quarters of them appearing once. The specimen sequenced was PBMCs. These receptor sequences come from a human donor in good health. Both conserved end residues are part of each CDR3. Fields, in order: V gene, J gene, CDR3 protein.

V: TRBV5-1
J: TRBJ2-1
CDR3: CASARRAGGSYNEQFF

V: TRBV29-1
J: TRBJ2-7
CDR3: CSVGLAGGSSYEQYF

V: TRBV6-1
J: TRBJ1-4
CDR3: CASTLQNEKLFF

V: TRBV9
J: TRBJ2-1
CDR3: CASSRTSQNEQFF

V: TRBV6-1
J: TRBJ1-2
CDR3: CASSEDGASYGYTF

V: TRBV4-1
J: TRBJ1-2
CDR3: CASSQEDRSGYGYTF

V: TRBV5-1
J: TRBJ1-1
CDR3: CASSGRWEQARAFF

V: TRBV4-1
J: TRBJ1-1
CDR3: CASSQLRRVTGGNTEAFF

V: TRBV2
J: TRBJ1-3
CDR3: CASSYSSGNTIYF

V: TRBV6-6
J: TRBJ2-7
CDR3: CASGTGQSSYEQYF

V: TRBV19
J: TRBJ2-1
CDR3: CATQRGTATYNEQFF

V: TRBV13
J: TRBJ2-1
CDR3: CASSLNPTSNEQFF

V: TRBV5-1
J: TRBJ2-5
CDR3: CASSPDTRETQYF

V: TRBV18
J: TRBJ2-1
CDR3: CASSPGLASYNEQFF

V: TRBV9
J: TRBJ1-4
CDR3: CASSPGQSNEKLFF

V: TRBV11-1
J: TRBJ1-6
CDR3: CASSLSGARTEPLHF

V: TRBV28
J: TRBJ2-5
CDR3: CASSTASGGAQGETQYF

V: TRBV6-5
J: TRBJ2-2
CDR3: CASRRDTGELFF

V: TRBV5-6
J: TRBJ2-1
CDR3: CASSSGLAGDYNEQFF

V: TRBV5-4
J: TRBJ2-7
CDR3: CASSTSDRDEQYF

V: TRBV4-1
J: TRBJ2-1
CDR3: CASSQVDIFSYNEQFF

V: TRBV5-1
J: TRBJ1-6
CDR3: CASSLYVGERDSPLHF

V: TRBV2
J: TRBJ1-1
CDR3: CATKILGSGAEAFF

V: TRBV19
J: TRBJ1-2
CDR3: CASGLYGYTF

V: TRBV5-1
J: TRBJ1-1
CDR3: CASRMTGGGTEAFF

V: TRBV4-1
J: TRBJ2-7
CDR3: CASSPLGRGSGYEQYF

V: TRBV27
J: TRBJ1-5
CDR3: CASSPTGSYQPQHF

V: TRBV5-4
J: TRBJ2-3
CDR3: CASSLDRETDTQYF

V: TRBV9
J: TRBJ1-3
CDR3: CASSVRGTTGNTIYF

V: TRBV6-5
J: TRBJ1-1
CDR3: CASRGQVNTEAFF

V: TRBV9
J: TRBJ2-1
CDR3: CASSGRAGGPNEQFF

V: TRBV6-6
J: TRBJ2-1
CDR3: CAIGRGASYNEQFF

V: TRBV6-5
J: TRBJ1-1
CDR3: CASSLTVGASDAFF

V: TRBV2
J: TRBJ2-5
CDR3: CASSETQYF

V: TRBV18
J: TRBJ1-4
CDR3: CASSPRRSGSTNEKLFF

V: TRBV7-9
J: TRBJ2-7
CDR3: CSSRRDYYEQYF

V: TRBV19
J: TRBJ1-5
CDR3: CASSMAVDRPYSNQPQHF

V: TRBV4-1
J: TRBJ2-2
CDR3: CASSQGRRGGSTGELFF

V: TRBV19
J: TRBJ1-3
CDR3: CASRTINTIYF

V: TRBV5-6
J: TRBJ1-2
CDR3: CASSLGTGSYGYTF

V: TRBV11-2
J: TRBJ2-5
CDR3: CASSIQETQYF

V: TRBV6-1
J: TRBJ1-6
CDR3: CASSSGTGFSPLHF

V: TRBV27
J: TRBJ2-3
CDR3: CASSLRRTSGTDTQYF

V: TRBV19
J: TRBJ2-3
CDR3: CASSRTSGADTQYF

V: TRBV6-5
J: TRBJ1-3
CDR3: CASSSNNRNTIYF

V: TRBV5-1
J: .
CDR3: CASSKGQGGAYEQYF

V: TRBV5-1
J: TRBJ2-5
CDR3: CASSSTLTSPNTLVETQYF

V: TRBV6-5
J: TRBJ2-7
CDR3: CASRRTGGANEQYF

V: TRBV13
J: TRBJ1-5
CDR3: CASSPGGGQPQHF

V: TRBV14
J: TRBJ1-2
CDR3: CASSPILPGINYGYTF

V: TRBV6-1
J: TRBJ2-7
CDR3: CASSESLIGTTAWPYEQYF

V: TRBV7-3
J: TRBJ2-1
CDR3: CASSLIVGSSYNEQFF

V: TRBV5-6
J: TRBJ2-7
CDR3: CASSFFPRHYEQYF

V: TRBV5-1
J: TRBJ2-6
CDR3: CASSAIQPLAGAGANVLTF

V: TRBV10-3
J: TRBJ1-1
CDR3: CASDPGGTEAFF

V: TRBV27
J: TRBJ2-7
CDR3: CASSSGQTYEQYF

V: TRBV19
J: TRBJ1-2
CDR3: CASSIPGTYGYTF

V: TRBV19
J: TRBJ2-3
CDR3: CAGGGGSSTDTQYF

V: TRBV6-6
J: TRBJ1-1
CDR3: CASSSTTATNTEAFF

V: TRBV19
J: TRBJ2-1
CDR3: CASTGLAGGPQQFF